Below, 30 T cell receptor beta chains from the same sample are listed, as sequenced in a study of beta chain features in type 1 diabetes. Expressed TCRB transcripts were sequenced because the isolated RNA had all been reverse transcribed beforehand. Sequencing used immunoSEQ multiplex PCR; TCRdb keeps in-frame clones, though not all of them. Of around 240,000 clones detected, 9% to 10% appear once; the ten largest clones hold 0.03% to 0.035%. Sequencing was done on a sample of naive CD4+ T cells from blood. These TCRs come from a woman aged 18-29 years in good health.

This clone came up a few times. The CDR3 protein is CASSPGTGEVGYNEQFF. The CDR3 DNA reads TGTGCCAGCAGCCCGGGGACAGGGGAGGTGGGCTACAATGAGCAGTTCTTC. This rearrangement joins TRBV11-2 to TRBJ2-1; 10 bases agree with TRBD1. The V gene's germline CDR1 is SGHAT and CDR2 FQNNGV. The CDR3 is 17 residues long. The V segment lost 5 bases and the J segment 3 bases; nucleotides outside the gene matches: 10.

The chain employs TRBV5-1 and TRBJ1-2; the match to TRBD1 covers 9 bases. The germline CDR1 and CDR2 sequences are SGHRS and YFSETQ. The CDR3 runs 15 residues. The junction had 8 bases not matched to a gene; V was cut back by 1 base and J by 7 bases. The CDR3 sequence is CASSLLQTGGIGYTF. CDR3 nucleotides: TGCGCCAGCAGCTTGCTACAGACAGGGGGAATTGGCTACACCTTC.

DNA for the CDR3: TGTGCCAGCTTAGGACTTTTAAATACGCAGTATTTT. This encodes CASLGLLNTQYF. The chain combines TRBV2 with TRBJ2-3, with a possible D match to TRBD2 (5 bases). The germline CDR1 and CDR2 sequences are SNHLY and FYNNEI. The CDR3 has 12 amino acids. The ends were cut back, 8 bases at V and 7 bases at J, with 13 bases in the middle. Looking up the rest from reference TRBV2 and TRBJ2-3 gives the full variable domain: EPEVTQTPSHQVTQMGQEVILRCVPISNHLYFYWYRQILGQKVEFLVSFYNNEISEKSEIFDDQFSVERPDGSNFTLKIRSTKLEDSAMYFCASLGLLNTQYFGPGTRLTVL.

This clone was counted only a few times. The CDR3 here is CASSPGDRWTEAFF. The CDR3 region has the DNA TGCGCCAGCAGCCCGGGGGACCGTTGGACTGAAGCTTTCTTT. The chain recombines TRBV5-1 with TRBJ1-1; TRBD1 might be the D (5 bases). Germline V gives CDR1 SGHRS, CDR2 YFSETQ. The CDR3 consists of 14 residues. Trimming took 4 bases from V and 5 from J, leaving 15 bases between them.

This clone was counted only a few times. The genes are TRBV6-5 and TRBJ1-6, with 7 bases fitting TRBD1. From germline, CDR1 is MNHEY and CDR2 SVGAGI. Trimming at V came to 6 bases and at J to 10 bases, leaving 6 bases not matched to a gene. The CDR3 covers 13 residues. Here the CDR3 reads CASSSDRVSPLHF. The CDR3, as DNA: TGTGCCAGCAGCTCCGACAGGGTCTCACCCCTCCACTTT.

This clone was counted only a few times. V gene TRBV29-1 combines with J gene TRBJ1-2, with TRBD1 matching 8 bases. The germline CDR1 and CDR2 sequences are SQVTM and ANQGSEA. This CDR3 has 12 amino acids. CDR3 sequence: CRGGDRNYGYTF. CDR3 nucleotides: TGCAGGGGGGGGGACAGGAACTATGGCTACACCTTC.

In this sample, this clone turned up a few times. Other DNA variants within this sample encode the same CDR3. The chain uses TRBV6-5 and TRBJ1-1; D unresolved. Trimming removed 0 bases at V and 11 bases at J, with 10 bases between. CDR1 is MNHEY and CDR2 is SVGAGI in the germline V gene. The CDR3 consists of 12 residues. This chain's CDR3 is CASSYSTGEAFF. CDR3 nucleotides: TGTGCCAGCAGTTACTCGACCGGGGAGGCTTTCTTT.

CDR3 bases: TGTGCCAGCAGCCAACAGCAGAACACTGAAGCTTTCTTT. This encodes CASSQQQNTEAFF. This chain joins TRBV7-8 and TRBJ1-1, with D unclear. Germline-derived CDR1 and CDR2 are SGHVS and FQNEAQ. This CDR3 comprises 13 residues. The germline V and J ends were trimmed by 5 bases and 1 base, with 8 bases remaining between them. The entire variable domain, with the rest obtained from reference TRBV7-8 and TRBJ1-1, is as follows: GAGVSQSPRYKVAKRGQDVALRCDPISGHVSLFWYQQALGQGPEFLTYFQNEAQLDKSGLPSDRFFAERPEGSVSTLKIQRTQQEDSAVYLCASSQQQNTEAFFGQGTRLTVV.

This clone was counted between two and nine times. The CDR3 DNA sequence: TGTGCTAGTGGCCTGGAAGCTTTCTTT. This translates into CASGLEAFF. The genes are TRBV12-5 and TRBJ1-1; no firm D call. CDR3 length: 9 amino acids. V was pared by 6 bases and J by 8 bases, with 4 bases between. The germline gives CDR1 LGHNT, CDR2 FRNRAP.

The chain carries TRBV30 and TRBJ1-1; D gene uncertain. Trimming took 3 bases from V and 4 from J, leaving 15 bases between them. This CDR3 has 14 amino acids. CDR1 and CDR2 (germline): GTSNPN, SVGIG (reference sequence). The CDR3 loop reads CAWSAVRVGTEAFF. The CDR3 coding sequence is TGTGCCTGGAGCGCGGTCAGAGTTGGCACTGAAGCTTTCTTT.

The J gene is TRBJ1-2, the V gene TRBV27, with D perhaps matching TRBD1 (5 bases). The germline V gene has CDR1 MNHEY and CDR2 SMNVEV (reference sequence). CDR3 length equals 15 residues. The V end lost 6 bases, the J end lost 4 bases, and 18 bases lay between the germline ends. The CDR3 region is CASRPYSQGPYGYTF. Written as DNA, the CDR3 is TGTGCCAGCAGACCCTATTCTCAGGGCCCCTATGGCTACACCTTC.

This clone was picked up a small number of times. CDR3 protein: CASSQGEGQGRLSNQPQHF. The CDR3 DNA reads as TGTGCCAGCAGCCAAGGAGAGGGACAGGGGCGCCTGAGCAATCAGCCCCAGCATTTT. The chain combines TRBV4-2 with TRBJ1-5; 10 nucleotides agree with TRBD1. The junction had 10 bases not matched to a gene; V was cut back by 1 base and J by 1 base. This CDR3 has 19 amino acids. Germline loops: CDR1 LGHNA, CDR2 YNFKEQ.

The chain recombines TRBV7-6 with TRBJ2-1; weak D call: TRBD2 (6 bases). V shed 8 bases and J shed 3 bases, with 14 bases lying between them. The CDR3 totals 14 residues. CDR1 and CDR2 (germline): SGHVS, FNYEAQ. The CDR3 DNA sequence: TGTGCCAGCGGGCTTTTAGCGGACTACAATGAGCAGTTCTTC. This gives the protein CASGLLADYNEQFF.

This clone was counted between two and nine times. The rearrangement joins TRBV6-1 to TRBJ2-5; no reliable D call. The CDR3 sequence is 13 residues long. Per the germline V gene, CDR1 is MNHNS and CDR2 is SASEGT. V gave up 1 base and J gave up 1 base, with 4 bases separating them. Written as DNA, the CDR3 is TGTGCCAGCAGTGAAGAACTCCAAGAGACCCAGTACTTC. Protein: CASSEELQETQYF.

The chain uses TRBV18 and TRBJ2-5; 10 bases fit TRBD2. J lost 3 bases, V lost 4 bases, and 5 bases had no gene match. CDR1 is KGHSH, CDR2 LQKENI, per germline. The CDR3 runs 15 residues. This chain's CDR3 is CASSQPGLAKETQYF. The CDR3 DNA sequence: TGTGCCAGCTCACAACCGGGACTAGCGAAAGAGACCCAGTACTTC. Supplemented by reference TRBV18 and TRBJ2-5, the full variable domain reads NAGVMQNPRHLVRRRGQEARLRCSPMKGHSHVYWYRQLPEEGLKFMVYLQKENIIDESGMPKERFSAEFPKEGPSILRIQQVVRGDSAAYFCASSQPGLAKETQYFGPGTRLLVL.

Note on this clone: The sample has other DNA sequences that encode this CDR3 too. The CDR3 sequence is CAWSVKVGQGANEQFF. Written as DNA, the CDR3 is TGTGCCTGGAGTGTAAAGGTGGGACAGGGGGCGAATGAGCAGTTCTTC. The rearrangement joins TRBV30 to TRBJ2-1, with 12 bases aligning to TRBD1. Trimming took 0 bases from V and 7 from J; bases not matched to a gene: 7. From germline, CDR1 is GTSNPN and CDR2 SVGIG (reference sequence). This CDR3 region has 16 residues.

This clone showed up just a few times. This chain joins TRBV18 and TRBJ2-1; a weak D match, TRBD1 (5 bases). Germline assignment: CDR1 KGHSH and CDR2 LQKENI. CDR3 size: 17 residues. V lost 4 bases and J lost 10, with 26 bases in between. DNA for the CDR3: TGTGCCAGCTCACTCAACCCACGCAGGGAAGGTAGGGTCGAGCAGTTCTTC. Protein: CASSLNPRREGRVEQFF.

The V and J genes are TRBV12-5 and TRBJ1-6; 7 bases fit TRBD1. Germline CDR1 and CDR2: LGHNT and FRNRAP. The J segment lost 9 bases and the V segment lost 5 bases, leaving 7 bases of the junction unmatched. This CDR3 is 14 amino acids long. The DNA of the CDR3 is TGTGCTAGTGGTCCGGACAGGCCCCCTTCACCCCTCCACTTT. Amino acid sequence: CASGPDRPPSPLHF.

The chain links TRBV30 to TRBJ2-1; tentative D call: TRBD1 (6 bases). V lost 5 bases to trimming and J lost 10 bases, with 15 bases between them. Germline CDR1 GTSNPN, CDR2 SVGIG (reference sequence). CDR3 length: 12 amino acids. The chain's CDR3 is CAWGLTGREQFF. The CDR3 nucleotides read TGTGCCTGGGGCTTAACAGGGCGGGAGCAGTTCTTC.

This clone was seen only a few times. The chain links TRBV29-1 to TRBJ1-1, with a tentative D call TRBD1 (6 bases). The V end was cut by 3 bases, the J end by 4 bases, with 15 bases between. This CDR3 has 14 residues. Germline values: CDR1 SQVTM, CDR2 ANQGSEA. The CDR3 here is CSVDLQGISTEAFF. CDR3 DNA sequence: TGCAGCGTTGATCTCCAGGGGATTAGCACTGAAGCTTTCTTT.

In this sample, this clone turned up a few times. V usage is TRBV9 and J usage is TRBJ2-7, with 8 bases matching TRBD2. This CDR3 has 14 amino acids. Germline V gene lookup returns CDR1 SGDLS and CDR2 YYNGEE. Trimming cost V 0 bases and J 4 bases; bases outside gene matches: 3. The CDR3 coding sequence is TGTGCCAGCAGCGTAGGGGCGGGGGGATACGAGCAGTACTTC. This sequence encodes CASSVGAGGYEQYF.

This clone was detected once. The V gene is TRBV7-8, the J gene TRBJ1-5; D is unclear. This CDR3 is built from 17 residues. Germline loops: CDR1 SGHVS, CDR2 FQNEAQ. Trimming pared 1 base from V and 9 bases from J, leaving 22 bases between. The CDR3 DNA reads TGTGCCAGCAGCTTAGTAGCGGTCCGTGAGGTGATTCGGCCCCAGCATTTT. It specifies CASSLVAVREVIRPQHF.

This clone was observed many times. The V and J genes are TRBV29-1 and TRBJ2-3, with 8 bases matching TRBD1. CDR1 and CDR2 (germline): SQVTM, ANQGSEA. The CDR3 has 11 amino acids. V dropped 7 bases and J dropped 5; count of bases not matched to a gene: 2. The CDR3 nucleotides are TGCAGCGACGGACAGGGAGATACGCAGTATTTT. Translation gives CSDGQGDTQYF.

This clone was counted only a few times. This chain joins TRBV5-6 and TRBJ1-2; tentatively, D is TRBD1 (5 bases). Germline-derived CDR1 and CDR2 are SGHDT and YYEEEE. V lost 5 bases, J lost 1 base, and 15 bases lay in between. CDR3 length: 15 residues. Here the CDR3 DNA reads TGTGCCAGCAGGTACCCAGGGTCTCGTAACTATGGCTACACCTTC. Translation: CASRYPGSRNYGYTF.

This chain joins TRBV19 and TRBJ1-2; TRBD1 agrees at 10 bases. Germline-derived CDR1 and CDR2 are LNHDA and SQIVND (reference sequence). The CDR3 extends over 13 amino acids. Trimming took 4 bases from V and 6 from J; bases not matched to a gene: 2. CDR3 region: CASSTDRGHGYTF. DNA for the CDR3: TGTGCCAGTAGTACCGACAGGGGGCATGGCTACACCTTC.

The chain recombines TRBV5-1 with TRBJ1-2; TRBD1 might be the D (5 bases). Germline assignment: CDR1 SGHRS and CDR2 YFSETQ. Trimming left V 0 bases short and J 3 bases short, with 15 bases between. The CDR3 loop spans 16 amino acids. CDR3 bases: TGCGCCAGCAGCTTGGCGGACGACAGACGGTACTATGGCTACACCTTC. It is translated as CASSLADDRRYYGYTF. The full variable domain, its missing parts supplied by reference TRBV5-1 and TRBJ1-2, is KAGVTQTPRYLIKTRGQQVTLSCSPISGHRSVSWYQQTPGQGLQFLFEYFSETQRNKGNFPGRFSGRQFSNSRSEMNVSTLELGDSALYLCASSLADDRRYYGYTFGSGTRLTVV.

This clone has more than one count but fewer than ten. This chain connects TRBV9 to TRBJ1-2; D unclear. This CDR3 comprises 14 residues. V lost 0 bases to trimming and J lost 6 bases, with 12 bases between them. Germline V gene lookup returns CDR1 SGDLS and CDR2 YYNGEE. The DNA for the CDR3 is TGTGCCAGCAGCGTAGCTCCGGGTGTGGATGGCTACACCTTC. It encodes CASSVAPGVDGYTF.

The chain links TRBV7-2 to TRBJ1-1; weak D call: TRBD1 (5 bases). CDR1 is SGHTA and CDR2 is FQGNSA in the germline V gene. The CDR3 has 15 residues. Trimming left V 5 bases short and J 3 bases short, with 16 bases between. The CDR3 DNA follows: TGTGCCAGCAGCAAAGGCCCAGGGAGGGACACTGAAGCTTTCTTT. Protein product: CASSKGPGRDTEAFF.

The rearrangement joins TRBV6-5 to TRBJ1-1; D remains unclear. V was clipped by 0 bases and J by 2 bases, with 7 bases between them. Germline CDR1 reads MNHEY; CDR2 reads SVGAGI. This CDR3 is built from 14 residues. CDR3 in DNA: TGTGCCAGCAGTTACTCGGTCCTAAACACTGAAGCTTTCTTT. Protein: CASSYSVLNTEAFF.

This clone was counted between two and nine times. The chain recombines TRBV5-6 with TRBJ1-5; 9 nucleotides match TRBD1. The CDR3 has 15 residues. Looked up from germline, CDR1 is SGHDT and CDR2 is YYEEEE. V lost 0 bases and J lost 4; bases outside the gene matches: 2. For the CDR3, the DNA is TGTGCCAGCAGCTTGGGGGACAGGGCGAATCAGCCCCAGCATTTT. This sequence encodes CASSLGDRANQPQHF.